This is a list of T cell receptor beta chains from one sample in a study of shared clonotypes between healthy human individuals. Generated by immunoSEQ multiplex PCR, the TCRdb table keeps only in-frame clones and is missing some. The profile covers roughly 2 million clones, with 85% to 95% appearing a single time and 0.85% to 1.3% taken by the ten largest. The specimen was naive CD8+ T cells sorted from blood. The receptors come from a young man in good health. Both conserved end residues are part of each CDR3. D genes are given only for firm matches. Where a row states a size, it is once, few, many or the class of an expanded clone; other rows omit it.

abundance: once
v_gene: TRBV6-1
d_gene: -
j_gene: TRBJ1-5
CDR3nt: TGTGCCAGCAGTCTAAGGCAGGGGCACAATCAGCCCCAGCATTTT
CDR3aa: CASSLRQGHNQPQHF

abundance: -
v_gene: TRBV11-2
d_gene: TRBD1
j_gene: TRBJ1-1
CDR3nt: TGTGCCAGCAGCTTTTCGCCAGGGGGCTGGAACACTGAAGCTTTCTTT
CDR3aa: CASSFSPGGWNTEAFF

abundance: -
v_gene: TRBV30
d_gene: -
j_gene: TRBJ2-7
CDR3nt: TGTGCCTGGCAGATCCGGGACCCACCCTACGAGCAGTACTTC
CDR3aa: CAWQIRDPPYEQYF

abundance: once
v_gene: TRBV29-1
d_gene: TRBD2
j_gene: TRBJ2-3
CDR3nt: TGCGGCGCAGGGACTAGCGGGAGCACAGATACGCAGTGTTTT
CDR3aa: CGAGTSGSTDTQCF

abundance: -
v_gene: TRBV30
d_gene: TRBD1
j_gene: TRBJ1-1
CDR3nt: TGTGCCTGGAGTCCGGGACAGGCTAGTCTCGGCACTGAAGCTTTCTTT
CDR3aa: CAWSPGQASLGTEAFF

abundance: -
v_gene: TRBV4-1
d_gene: -
j_gene: TRBJ2-2
CDR3nt: TGCGCCAGCAGCCAAGTACCCACCGGGGAGCTGTTTTTT
CDR3aa: CASSQVPTGELFF

abundance: -
v_gene: TRBV19
d_gene: TRBD2
j_gene: TRBJ2-3
CDR3nt: TGTGCCAGTAGATATAGCGGGAGGGCGGAAGATACGCAGTATTTT
CDR3aa: CASRYSGRAEDTQYF

abundance: few
v_gene: TRBV2
d_gene: -
j_gene: TRBJ2-1
CDR3nt: TGTGCCAGCAGTGGGGACTCAAACCCTGGCTCCTACAATGAGCAGTTCTTC
CDR3aa: CASSGDSNPGSYNEQFF

abundance: -
v_gene: TRBV27
d_gene: -
j_gene: TRBJ1-2
CDR3nt: TGTGCCAGCAGTTTTTCGGACCCACTCAATGGGGGCTACACCTTC
CDR3aa: CASSFSDPLNGGYTF

abundance: -
v_gene: TRBV5-1
d_gene: -
j_gene: TRBJ2-7
CDR3nt: TGCGCCAGCAGCTTGTACAGTACCTACGAGCAGTACTTC
CDR3aa: CASSLYSTYEQYF

abundance: -
v_gene: TRBV4-3
d_gene: -
j_gene: TRBJ1-1
CDR3nt: TGCGCCAGCAGCCAAGATGAGTGGTCGAACACTGAAGCTTTCTTT
CDR3aa: CASSQDEWSNTEAFF

abundance: -
v_gene: TRBV20-1
d_gene: -
j_gene: TRBJ1-2
CDR3nt: TGCAGTGCTACCCGGGACACAGGCTACACCTTC
CDR3aa: CSATRDTGYTF

abundance: -
v_gene: TRBV5-1
d_gene: TRBD2
j_gene: TRBJ2-5
CDR3nt: TGCGCCAGCAGCTTGGGAGTAGCGGGAGATGGCGAGACCCAGTACTTC
CDR3aa: CASSLGVAGDGETQYF

abundance: -
v_gene: TRBV29-1
d_gene: TRBD1
j_gene: TRBJ2-3
CDR3nt: TGCAGCGTTGAAGATAGGGACAGAGGTACGCAGTATTTT
CDR3aa: CSVEDRDRGTQYF

abundance: -
v_gene: TRBV4-1
d_gene: TRBD2
j_gene: TRBJ2-7
CDR3nt: TGCGCCAGCAGCCAAGTAGGTGATGCTAGCGGGAGCCCTCAGTACTTC
CDR3aa: CASSQVGDASGSPQYF

abundance: -
v_gene: TRBV30
d_gene: TRBD1
j_gene: TRBJ1-1
CDR3nt: TGTGCCTGGGAACAGGGGAGCACTGAAGCTTTCTTT
CDR3aa: CAWEQGSTEAFF

abundance: -
v_gene: TRBV6-5
d_gene: TRBD2
j_gene: TRBJ2-1
CDR3nt: TGTGCCAGCAGCACCGAGGCTAGCGGGAGTTTTGGGCAGTTCTTC
CDR3aa: CASSTEASGSFGQFF

abundance: -
v_gene: TRBV7-8
d_gene: -
j_gene: TRBJ2-7
CDR3nt: TGTGCCAGCAGCCACCGGCCCGGGGCTCTGGGCGAGCAGTACTTC
CDR3aa: CASSHRPGALGEQYF

abundance: once
v_gene: TRBV7-8
d_gene: -
j_gene: TRBJ2-7
CDR3nt: TGTGCCAGCAGCTTAGTTGCGGGGTTCAACGAGCAGTACTTC
CDR3aa: CASSLVAGFNEQYF

abundance: -
v_gene: TRBV15
d_gene: -
j_gene: TRBJ1-6
CDR3nt: TGTGCCACCAGGGGAACAGGGAACTCACCCCTCCACTTT
CDR3aa: CATRGTGNSPLHF

abundance: -
v_gene: TRBV9
d_gene: TRBD2
j_gene: TRBJ2-3
CDR3nt: TGTGCCAGCAGCGATTCCAGACTAGCGGGGAGCACAGATACGCAGTATTTT
CDR3aa: CASSDSRLAGSTDTQYF

abundance: -
v_gene: TRBV19
d_gene: TRBD1
j_gene: TRBJ2-7
CDR3nt: TGTGCCAGTAGTCCGGGGACAGGGAATTACGAGCAGTACTTC
CDR3aa: CASSPGTGNYEQYF

abundance: -
v_gene: TRBV18
d_gene: -
j_gene: TRBJ2-1
CDR3nt: TGTGCCAGCTCACCGCTTGGAGGGGCTGAGCAGTTCTTC
CDR3aa: CASSPLGGAEQFF

abundance: -
v_gene: TRBV5-6
d_gene: -
j_gene: TRBJ2-1
CDR3nt: TGTGCCAGCAGCTTGGCGGGAGAGGAATTCTTC
CDR3aa: CASSLAGEEFF

abundance: -
v_gene: TRBV29-1
d_gene: TRBD2
j_gene: TRBJ2-5
CDR3nt: TGCAGCGTTGTAGGCGGGGGACTCCAAGAGACCCAGTACTTC
CDR3aa: CSVVGGGLQETQYF

abundance: -
v_gene: TRBV7-9
d_gene: -
j_gene: TRBJ1-1
CDR3nt: TGTGCCAGCAGCTTACCCTCCAGCAGGGCGGTTTCTGAAGCTTTCTTT
CDR3aa: CASSLPSSRAVSEAFF

abundance: -
v_gene: TRBV28
d_gene: TRBD1
j_gene: TRBJ2-2
CDR3nt: TGTGCCAGCACCGGGACAGGGGAATCCGGGGAGCTGTTTTTT
CDR3aa: CASTGTGESGELFF

abundance: -
v_gene: TRBV6-1
d_gene: -
j_gene: TRBJ2-1
CDR3nt: TGTGCCAGCAGTGCCCCGATGGGCAAAGGGAATGAGCAGTTCTTC
CDR3aa: CASSAPMGKGNEQFF

abundance: -
v_gene: TRBV28
d_gene: -
j_gene: TRBJ2-7
CDR3nt: TGTGCCAGCAGCCCAGCGCCCGGAGTCTACGAGCAGTACTTC
CDR3aa: CASSPAPGVYEQYF

abundance: -
v_gene: TRBV10-1
d_gene: TRBD1
j_gene: TRBJ2-7
CDR3nt: TGCGCCAGCAGTGGCCCCGGGGACAGGGGGAGTTACGAGCAGTACTTC
CDR3aa: CASSGPGDRGSYEQYF

abundance: -
v_gene: TRBV27
d_gene: -
j_gene: TRBJ2-7
CDR3nt: TGTGCCAGCAGTGCCAACACACGAAACTACGAGCAGTACTTC
CDR3aa: CASSANTRNYEQYF

abundance: -
v_gene: TRBV5-6
d_gene: -
j_gene: TRBJ2-2
CDR3nt: TGTGCCAGCAGCTTGGGTTTCGGGGAGCTGTTTTTT
CDR3aa: CASSLGFGELFF

abundance: -
v_gene: TRBV7-6
d_gene: -
j_gene: TRBJ2-3
CDR3nt: TGTGCCAGCAGCGAAACGGGGGTCGCAGGAAATACGCAGTATTTT
CDR3aa: CASSETGVAGNTQYF

abundance: -
v_gene: TRBV28
d_gene: TRBD1
j_gene: TRBJ2-7
CDR3nt: TGTGCCAGCAGTTCTCCCCCACAGGGGGACGAGCAGTACTTC
CDR3aa: CASSSPPQGDEQYF

abundance: -
v_gene: TRBV2
d_gene: TRBD2
j_gene: TRBJ2-7
CDR3nt: TGTGCCAGCAGTGTCCAAAGCGGGGGGCAATACGAGCAGTACTTC
CDR3aa: CASSVQSGGQYEQYF

abundance: -
v_gene: TRBV6-5
d_gene: -
j_gene: TRBJ2-7
CDR3nt: TGTGCCAGCAGAGCCTCAGGGGAGGTTCCTTACGAGCAGTACTTC
CDR3aa: CASRASGEVPYEQYF

abundance: -
v_gene: TRBV10-3
d_gene: TRBD1
j_gene: TRBJ1-1
CDR3nt: TGTGCCATCAGTGGGTCCCGGGGAGGGGGCCTTAACACTGAAGCTTTCTTT
CDR3aa: CAISGSRGGGLNTEAFF

abundance: -
v_gene: TRBV5-6
d_gene: TRBD1
j_gene: TRBJ2-7
CDR3nt: TGTGCCAGCAGCTTGGCCCTACAGGGGGGCTTCTACGAGCAGTACTTC
CDR3aa: CASSLALQGGFYEQYF

abundance: -
v_gene: TRBV7-9
d_gene: -
j_gene: TRBJ1-6
CDR3nt: TGTGCCAGCAGCTCAGACCAGGGGATGACTAATTCACCCCTCCACTTT
CDR3aa: CASSSDQGMTNSPLHF

abundance: -
v_gene: TRBV9
d_gene: -
j_gene: TRBJ2-2
CDR3nt: TGTGCCAGCAGCGTAGGGACTGATACCGGGGAGCTGTTTTTT
CDR3aa: CASSVGTDTGELFF

abundance: -
v_gene: TRBV19
d_gene: TRBD2
j_gene: TRBJ2-3
CDR3nt: TGTGCCAGTAGTATAGATCTGCCTAGCGGGAGGTTTACGCAGTATTTT
CDR3aa: CASSIDLPSGRFTQYF

abundance: -
v_gene: TRBV29-1
d_gene: -
j_gene: TRBJ2-7
CDR3nt: TGCAGCGTTGCATGGGGGGATAGCTCCTACGAGCAGTACTTC
CDR3aa: CSVAWGDSSYEQYF

abundance: -
v_gene: TRBV7-7
d_gene: -
j_gene: TRBJ2-3
CDR3nt: TGTGCTAGCAGCTTGTGGGACGGGGATACGCAGTATTTT
CDR3aa: CASSLWDGDTQYF

abundance: -
v_gene: TRBV19
d_gene: TRBD2
j_gene: TRBJ2-1
CDR3nt: TGTGCCAGTCGCGAGAGCGGGACCGGAAATGAGCAGTTCTTC
CDR3aa: CASRESGTGNEQFF

abundance: -
v_gene: TRBV7-9
d_gene: -
j_gene: TRBJ2-7
CDR3nt: TGTGCCAGCAGCTTAGGTGAAGTCATGGTTTACGAGCAGTACTTC
CDR3aa: CASSLGEVMVYEQYF

abundance: once
v_gene: TRBV9
d_gene: TRBD1
j_gene: TRBJ1-2
CDR3nt: TGTGCCAGCAGCGCATCCGGGACAGGGGACGGCTACACCTTC
CDR3aa: CASSASGTGDGYTF

abundance: -
v_gene: TRBV9
d_gene: TRBD1
j_gene: TRBJ1-2
CDR3nt: TGTGCCAGCAGCTCAGCCTCCGGGACAGTAGCTAACTATGGCTACACCTTC
CDR3aa: CASSSASGTVANYGYTF

abundance: -
v_gene: TRBV29-1
d_gene: TRBD1
j_gene: TRBJ1-2
CDR3nt: TGCAGCGTTGAGGGTACAGGGGTAGGCTACACCTTC
CDR3aa: CSVEGTGVGYTF

abundance: -
v_gene: TRBV10-2
d_gene: -
j_gene: TRBJ2-7
CDR3nt: TGCGCCAGCAGTGAGTCGGTGCATGGCTCCTACGAGCAGTACTTC
CDR3aa: CASSESVHGSYEQYF

abundance: -
v_gene: TRBV9
d_gene: -
j_gene: TRBJ2-7
CDR3nt: TGTGCCAGCAGCGTTGGGGGGAGCACACAGCAGTACTTC
CDR3aa: CASSVGGSTQQYF

abundance: few
v_gene: TRBV19
d_gene: TRBD2
j_gene: TRBJ2-5
CDR3nt: TGTGCCAGTAGTCAAGCGGGACTAGCGGGGGGACAAGAGACCCAGTACTTC
CDR3aa: CASSQAGLAGGQETQYF

abundance: -
v_gene: TRBV6-5
d_gene: -
j_gene: TRBJ2-1
CDR3nt: TGTGCCAGCAGTTACTCAGGGACCCATGAGCAGTTCTTC
CDR3aa: CASSYSGTHEQFF

abundance: -
v_gene: TRBV9
d_gene: TRBD2
j_gene: TRBJ2-1
CDR3nt: TGTGCCAGCAGCGGTTATAGCGGGAGCTCGAATGAGCAGTTCTTC
CDR3aa: CASSGYSGSSNEQFF

abundance: -
v_gene: TRBV5-6
d_gene: -
j_gene: TRBJ2-2
CDR3nt: TGTGCCAGCAGCTTGGTAAAGGGCAGGGGAGGTGGCACCGGGGAGCTGTTTTTT
CDR3aa: CASSLVKGRGGGTGELFF

abundance: -
v_gene: TRBV7-6
d_gene: -
j_gene: TRBJ1-6
CDR3nt: TGTGCCAGCAGCTTGGGGGCCGCAAATTCACCCCTCCACTTT
CDR3aa: CASSLGAANSPLHF

abundance: -
v_gene: TRBV5-5
d_gene: TRBD1
j_gene: TRBJ1-2
CDR3nt: TGTGCCAGCAGCTTGGTGAGCGGGACAGGGGGCGTCTATGGCTACACCTTC
CDR3aa: CASSLVSGTGGVYGYTF

abundance: -
v_gene: TRBV28
d_gene: -
j_gene: TRBJ1-5
CDR3nt: TGTGCCAGCAGTTCCCCCCCGCAGCCCCAGCATTTT
CDR3aa: CASSSPPQPQHF

abundance: -
v_gene: TRBV5-4
d_gene: -
j_gene: TRBJ1-3
CDR3nt: TGTGCCAGCAGCCAACAGGGAGTTGACGGAAACACCATATATTTT
CDR3aa: CASSQQGVDGNTIYF

abundance: -
v_gene: TRBV9
d_gene: -
j_gene: TRBJ1-2
CDR3nt: TGTGCCAGCAGCCAGGGTTACCCTAACTATGGCTACACCTTC
CDR3aa: CASSQGYPNYGYTF

abundance: -
v_gene: TRBV13
d_gene: -
j_gene: TRBJ2-7
CDR3nt: TGTGCCAGCAGCGGAACAGGGTCCTACGAGCAGTACTTC
CDR3aa: CASSGTGSYEQYF